This entry concerns a single T cell receptor beta chain. The sample comes from a study of blood T cell repertoires in COVID-19. Study summary: Whether acute or convalescent, the COVID-19 samples came from the United States, Italy and Spain. In each case, the material was cDNA or gDNA derived from T cells, B-cell-depleted T cells, or PBMCs.

From germline, CDR1 is SGHVS and CDR2 FQNEAQ. This CDR3 is built from 15 residues. V gave up 10 bases and J gave up 0 bases, with 18 bases separating them. As originally analysed: Amplification from reference gene primers served as the basis for estimated nucleated cell counts. Sequenced by immunoSEQ multiplex PCR; TCRdb stores in-frame clones only, minus some. V and J calls and clone size are those listed in that table; D and trimming were worked out from the DNA. The sample lists 100,000 to 120,000 clones, about 90% occurring once. This chain uses TRBV7-8 with TRBJ1-1; perhaps TRBD1 as D (6 bases). The sequencing input was peripheral blood. The origin of this receptor is a human donor in a cohort sampled during active COVID-19. CDR3 coding DNA: TGTGCCACTCAAGGACAGAGCAGTATGAACACTGAAGCTTTCTTT. This sequence encodes CATQGQSSMNTEAFF. The full variable domain, rest sourced from reference TRBV7-8 and TRBJ1-1, is GAGVSQSPRYKVAKRGQDVALRCDPISGHVSLFWYQQALGQGPEFLTYFQNEAQLDKSGLPSDRFFAERPEGSVSTLKIQRTQQEDSAVYLCATQGQSSMNTEAFFGQGTRLTVV.